This entry is about one T cell receptor (beta chain). The antigen is not known. CDR3 length: 17 residues. Germline loops: CDR1 SGHDN, CDR2 FVKESK. The V and J ends lost 4 bases and 0 bases, in that order; junction bases with no gene match: 12. This sample was taken from a study of T cells in Graves' hyperthyroidism and ophthalmopathy. A patient was excluded if there was uncontrolled infection, other autoimmune disease, pregnancy or lactation. Diagnosing involved the use of clinical symptoms, serum thyroxine and TRAb, thyroid ultrasound and orbital computed tomography. TCR beta CDR3 sequences were amplified from RNA transcripts. An initial round of RT-PCR targeting the TCR CDR3 relied on the HTBI primer set. TCRdb re-called the multiplex PCR reads through MiXCR, storing one row per CDR3 protein. The sample holds approximately 610,000 distinct CDR3 sequences, 14% to 15% seen once. Study conclusions and caveats: Model output signaled ophthalmopathy a median approximately 6 months ahead of onset. Blood samples included most of the expanded thyroid clonotypes exceeding 0.001.

The genes are TRBV14 and TRBJ2-7, with 7 bases matching TRBD2. The source is a woman aged 40 to 49 with Graves' ophthalmopathy. Source material: blood. CDR3 in DNA: TGTGCCAGCAGCCCCCCGGGAGGTGTCTCAAACTCCTACGAGCAGTACTTC. Translation gives CASSPPGGVSNSYEQYF.